These 25 T cell receptor beta chains share one sample of origin, sequenced in a study of lymphopenia after photon versus proton radiotherapy. Libraries were prepared by immunoSEQ multiplex PCR; TCRdb keeps only in-frame clonotypes and omits some of them. In the table there are tens of thousands of clones, roughly 87% of which are singletons. Here the sequenced sample was peripheral blood, taken from a patient treated with proton-based radiotherapy. All receptors derive from a woman aged 65 to 85 with pancreatic cancer. Some clones in this sample may be carry-over from other donors' samples.

The chain couples TRBV28 to TRBJ1-5; no clear D gene. The CDR3 is made up of 15 amino acids. The V gene's germline CDR1 is MDHEN and CDR2 SYDVKM. The V and J ends lost 4 bases and 0 bases respectively, with 10 bases between them. This chain's CDR3 is CASSSHGNSNQPQHF. CDR3 nucleotide sequence: TGTGCCAGCAGTTCACACGGAAATAGCAATCAGCCCCAGCATTTT.

This chain links TRBV6-6 with TRBJ2-1, with 12 bases matching TRBD2. This CDR3 contains 15 residues. The germline V gene has CDR1 MNHNY and CDR2 SVGAGI (reference sequence). Germline trimming cut 5 bases from V and 5 bases from J; bases unmatched to any gene: 4. CDR3 sequence (DNA): TGTGCCAGCAGTCCCAGACTAGCGGGAGACAATGAGCAGTTCTTC. Protein: CASSPRLAGDNEQFF.

CDR3 DNA: TGTGCCAGCGGACAGGGTGTGGGCTACGAGCAGTACTTC. Its protein is CASGQGVGYEQYF. The genes are TRBV6-6 and TRBJ2-7; 8 nucleotides match TRBD1. The V gene's germline CDR1 is MNHNY and CDR2 SVGAGI (reference sequence). The CDR3 runs 13 residues. The V gene end was trimmed by 8 bases and the J gene end by 3 bases; junction bases not matched to a gene: 6.

This clone was recorded only once. The chain recombines TRBV4-2 with TRBJ2-6; D is uncertain. The germline V and J ends were trimmed by 4 bases and 5 bases, with 21 bases remaining between them. Germline lookup yields CDR1 LGHNA and CDR2 YNFKEQ. This CDR3 region has 18 residues. This CDR3 is CASSLNVRLQSRANVLTF. CDR3 bases: TGTGCCAGCAGCCTTAATGTAAGGTTACAAAGTCGGGCCAACGTCCTGACTTTC.

The chain couples TRBV27 to TRBJ2-2; a possible D gene is TRBD1 (5 bases). Trimming pared 4 bases from V and 6 bases from J, leaving 9 bases between. CDR1 is MNHEY and CDR2 is SMNVEV in the germline V gene (reference sequence). This CDR3 has 13 amino acids. The CDR3: CASSYRTPGELFF. The CDR3 nucleotides are TGTGCCAGCAGTTACAGGACCCCCGGGGAGCTGTTTTTT.

DNA for the CDR3: TGTGCCAGCAGTTTAGCAGGGCACCTCTCCTACGAGCAGTACTTC. Its protein product is CASSLAGHLSYEQYF. The chain joins TRBV27 to TRBJ2-7; D is possibly TRBD1 (5 bases). The V gene lost 2 bases and the J gene lost 0 bases, with 11 bases spanning the gap. CDR1 and CDR2 (germline): MNHEY, SMNVEV (reference sequence). The CDR3 has 15 amino acids.

This clone appeared a single time. The chain joins TRBV19 to TRBJ2-7, with TRBD1 matching 10 bases. V lost 1 base and J lost 2; bases outside the gene matches: 5. CDR3 size: 16 residues. In germline, CDR1 is LNHDA, CDR2 SQIVND (reference sequence). CDR3 nucleotides: TGTGCCAGTAGTATAGCTTCCGGGACAGGGGCCTACGAGCAGTACTTC. Amino acid sequence: CASSIASGTGAYEQYF.

The chain uses TRBV5-1 and TRBJ2-5; the match to TRBD2 covers 10 bases. V lost 1 base to trimming and J lost 1 base; unmatched junction nucleotides: 13. This CDR3 has 19 amino acids. Germline CDR1 SGHRS, CDR2 YFSETQ. CDR3 DNA: TGCGCCAGCAGCTTGATCCCCCGAGCTAGCGGGAGTGTCCAAGAGACCCAGTACTTC. Its protein is CASSLIPRASGSVQETQYF.

Only one count was recorded for this clone. This rearrangement joins TRBV2 to TRBJ2-3; D is ambiguous. From germline, CDR1 is SNHLY and CDR2 FYNNEI. Deletions cut 8 bases from V and 2 bases from J, with 5 bases between. The CDR3 extends over 11 amino acids. The CDR3 DNA is TGTGCCAGCCTAGACACAGATACGCAGTATTTT. Its protein product is CASLDTDTQYF. Filled out from reference TRBV2 and TRBJ2-3, the complete variable domain reads EPEVTQTPSHQVTQMGQEVILRCVPISNHLYFYWYRQILGQKVEFLVSFYNNEISEKSEIFDDQFSVERPDGSNFTLKIRSTKLEDSAMYFCASLDTDTQYFGPGTRLTVL.

V gene TRBV29-1 combines with J gene TRBJ2-5, with D maybe TRBD1 (7 bases). This CDR3 is built from 12 residues. The V end was cut by 6 bases, the J end by 6 bases, with 14 bases between. Germline V gene data show CDR1 as SQVTM and CDR2 as ANQGSEA. This CDR3 is CSVGDSGQTQYF. The CDR3 coding sequence is TGCAGCGTGGGGGACAGCGGGCAGACCCAGTACTTC.

In this sample, this clone turned up once. The chain uses TRBV2 and TRBJ2-3; no reliable D call. Germline lookup yields CDR1 SNHLY and CDR2 FYNNEI. This CDR3 region has 14 residues. Trimming stripped 9 bases from V and 3 bases from J, with 16 bases between. CDR3 sequence (DNA): TGTGCCAGTGCCGGGTGGCAGTCTACAGATACGCAGTATTTT. It specifies CASAGWQSTDTQYF.

This chain joins TRBV2 and TRBJ2-2; D is perhaps TRBD1 (6 bases). This CDR3 comprises 15 residues. Germline V CDR1 and CDR2: SNHLY, FYNNEI. V gave up 1 base and J gave up 5 bases, with 11 bases separating them. Written as DNA, the CDR3 is TGTGCCAGCAGTGAAGAAGGGACAACTACCGGGGAGCTGTTTTTT. Its translation: CASSEEGTTTGELFF.

The chain couples TRBV11-2 to TRBJ1-1; TRBD1 might be the D (6 bases). The CDR3 is made up of 14 amino acids. Germline loops: CDR1 SGHAT, CDR2 FQNNGV. The V end lost 5 bases, the J end lost 3 bases, and 13 bases lay between the germline ends. Written as DNA, the CDR3 is TGTGCCAGCAGCGGTGCAGGGGAATACACTGAAGCTTTCTTT. Translation: CASSGAGEYTEAFF.

This chain connects TRBV19 to TRBJ2-5, with D perhaps given as TRBD1 or TRBD2 (5 bases each). Trimming stripped 8 bases from V and 5 bases from J, with 15 bases between. Germline CDR1 LNHDA, CDR2 SQIVND (reference sequence). This CDR3 is 13 amino acids long. The CDR3 DNA reads as TGTGCCAGTCGTCAGAGGGGCCAGGAGACCCAGTACTTC. It is translated as CASRQRGQETQYF.

The chain carries TRBV19 and TRBJ2-1; no reliable D call. V was cut by 4 bases and J by 10 bases, with 17 bases left in between. The CDR3 has 14 amino acids. The V gene's germline CDR1 is LNHDA and CDR2 SQIVND (reference sequence). The CDR3 sequence: CASSTLPIAGEQFF. The CDR3 DNA is TGTGCCAGTAGTACCCTCCCAATAGCCGGGGAGCAGTTCTTC.

This clone was counted only a few times. V is TRBV10-1 and J is TRBJ1-1; no definite D call. The germline CDR1 and CDR2 sequences are WNHNN and SYGVQD (reference sequence). Trimming took off 6 bases at V and 1 base at J, with 15 bases between the two ends. The CDR3 spans 15 residues. As DNA, the CDR3 is TGCGCCAGCAGCAAGGATGGCGGCCCGAACACTGAAGCTTTCTTT. Amino acids: CASSKDGGPNTEAFF.

The V call is TRBV5-1, the J call TRBJ2-1; 12 positions match TRBD1. The CDR3 is made up of 14 amino acids. V was pared by 4 bases and J by 8 bases, with 4 bases of the junction left unmatched. The germline CDR1 and CDR2 sequences are SGHRS and YFSETQ. The CDR3 sequence: CASSGGTGGDEQFF. The DNA of the CDR3 is TGCGCCAGCAGCGGAGGGACAGGGGGCGATGAGCAGTTCTTC.

V gene TRBV7-2 combines with J gene TRBJ2-3; D possibly corresponds to TRBD2 (6 bases). V lost 5 bases and J lost 3, with 18 bases in between. Germline-derived CDR1 and CDR2 are SGHTA and FQGNSA. This CDR3 has 16 residues. Written as DNA, the CDR3 is TGTGCCAGCAGCGCCGCCGGGGGAGAGTCAACAGATACGCAGTATTTT. Residues: CASSAAGGESTDTQYF.

The chain employs TRBV7-6 and TRBJ2-5; D may be TRBD2 (5 bases). V lost 5 bases to trimming and J lost 5 bases, with 12 bases between them. The CDR3 runs 13 residues. CDR1 SGHVS and CDR2 FNYEAQ come from the germline V gene. CDR3 sequence: CASSPLVRETQYF. CDR3 in DNA: TGTGCCAGCAGCCCACTAGTGCGGGAGACCCAGTACTTC.

CDR3 bases: TGTGCCAGCACGCAGCCGGGAGGCACAGATACGCAGTATTTT. Encoded protein: CASTQPGGTDTQYF. V and J are TRBV6-1 and TRBJ2-3, with D possibly matching TRBD2 (6 bases). V dropped 7 bases and J dropped 1 base, with 12 bases sitting between them. The V gene's germline CDR1 is MNHNS and CDR2 SASEGT. This CDR3 spans 14 amino acids.

This chain uses TRBV6-4 with TRBJ1-1; perhaps TRBD1 as D (5 bases). The CDR3 loop spans 13 amino acids. Trimming took off 3 bases at V and 1 base at J, with 6 bases between the two ends. CDR1 and CDR2 from the germline V gene are MRHNA and SNTAGT. The CDR3 loop reads CASSEQGNTEAFF. As DNA, the CDR3 is TGTGCCAGCAGTGAGCAGGGGAACACTGAAGCTTTCTTT.

The V and J genes are TRBV6-6 and TRBJ1-1; 7 bases are a match to TRBD1. There are 13 residues in the CDR3. Germline-derived CDR1 and CDR2 are MNHNY and SVGAGI (reference sequence). V lost 4 bases, J lost 4 bases, and 3 bases stayed unmatched. The CDR3 coding sequence is TGTGCCAGCAGTTTGGCAGGGGGCACTGAAGCTTTCTTT. Translating it yields CASSLAGGTEAFF.

The V and J genes are TRBV5-6 and TRBJ2-7; 10 bases match TRBD1. In germline, CDR1 is SGHDT, CDR2 YYEEEE. There are 14 residues in the CDR3. V was clipped by 4 bases and J by 5 bases; unmatched bases: 6. Here the CDR3 reads CASSPGQGRNEQYF. The CDR3 DNA reads TGTGCCAGCAGCCCGGGACAGGGGAGGAACGAGCAGTACTTC. The full variable domain, in which reference TRBV5-6 and TRBJ2-7 provide the parts outside the CDR3, is DAGVTQSPTHLIKTRGQQVTLRCSPKSGHDTVSWYQQALGQGPQFIFQYYEEEERQRGNFPDRFSGHQFPNYSSELNVNALLLGDSALYLCASSPGQGRNEQYFGPGTRLTVT.

J is TRBJ2-1 and V is TRBV2; 7 bases are shared with TRBD1. This CDR3 is 15 amino acids long. Trimming at V came to 6 bases and at J to 2 bases, leaving 7 bases not matched to a gene. Germline V gives CDR1 SNHLY, CDR2 FYNNEI. Here the CDR3 reads CASRAQGPTYNEQFF. The CDR3 DNA sequence: TGTGCCAGCAGAGCACAGGGGCCGACCTACAATGAGCAGTTCTTC.

The chain couples TRBV28 to TRBJ2-7, with D maybe TRBD2 (5 bases). CDR1 and CDR2 from the germline V gene are MDHEN and SYDVKM. The CDR3 totals 17 residues. Trimming took 2 bases from V and 4 from J, leaving 21 bases between them. DNA of the CDR3: TGTGCCAGCAGTTTAAGGGCCGCATCCCTACGCGGGTACGAGCAGTACTTC. Translation gives CASSLRAASLRGYEQYF.